These T cell receptor beta chains were read from a single sample in a study of siplizumab effects on memory and regulatory T cells. TCRdb's copy holds only in-frame clones and misses some; the assay was immunoSEQ multiplex PCR. The table shows about 82,000 clones, with roughly 87% occurring only once. The sample comprised Tregs sorted from blood. The origin of the receptors is a human donor in good health. Each CDR3 is given with its conserved first and last residue. A D gene is named only where the DNA matches it firmly. The size of a clone is reported for some rows only, either as once, few or many, or as a class for expanded clones.

j_call: TRBJ1-1
d_call: TRBD1
v_call: TRBV10-3
clone_size: NA
cdr3_length: 15
cdr3_nt: TGTGCCAGCCGGTCCGGGACAGGGGTTTATACTGAAGCTTTCTTT
cdr3_aa: CASRSGTGVYTEAFF

j_call: TRBJ2-1
d_call: NA
v_call: TRBV5-1
clone_size: once
cdr3_length: 15
cdr3_nt: TGCGCCAGCAGCTTGGCGCGTGCGGTCGAAAATGAGCAGTTCTTC
cdr3_aa: CASSLARAVENEQFF

j_call: TRBJ2-7
d_call: NA
v_call: TRBV6-1
clone_size: NA
cdr3_length: 11
cdr3_nt: TGTGCCAGCAGCTGGGAGTACGAGCAGTACTTC
cdr3_aa: CASSWEYEQYF

j_call: TRBJ2-3
d_call: TRBD1
v_call: TRBV5-1
clone_size: NA
cdr3_length: 16
cdr3_nt: TGCGCCAGCAGCAAACGACAGGGTATTAGCACAGATACGCAGTATTTT
cdr3_aa: CASSKRQGISTDTQYF

j_call: TRBJ2-7
d_call: NA
v_call: TRBV5-3
clone_size: NA
cdr3_length: 14
cdr3_nt: TGTGCCACCTGCTCTTCGGGGGAAGTTCACGAGCAGTACTTC
cdr3_aa: CATCSSGEVHEQYF

j_call: TRBJ2-7
d_call: NA
v_call: TRBV29-1
clone_size: NA
cdr3_length: 13
cdr3_nt: TGCAGCGTTGATGGTAAGGGGTACGGCGAGCAGTACTTC
cdr3_aa: CSVDGKGYGEQYF

j_call: TRBJ2-5
d_call: NA
v_call: TRBV5-1
clone_size: NA
cdr3_length: 14
cdr3_nt: TGCGCCAGCAGCTCCACTTGGTATGGGGAGACCCAGTACTTC
cdr3_aa: CASSSTWYGETQYF

j_call: TRBJ2-7
d_call: NA
v_call: TRBV4-1
clone_size: once
cdr3_length: 13
cdr3_nt: TGCGCCAGCAGCCAAGGGGCCGGCTACGAGCAGTACTTC
cdr3_aa: CASSQGAGYEQYF

j_call: TRBJ2-3
d_call: TRBD2
v_call: TRBV7-8
clone_size: NA
cdr3_length: 17
cdr3_nt: TGTGCCAGCAGCCCGTACCTTAGCGGGGCCTACACAGATACGCAGTATTTT
cdr3_aa: CASSPYLSGAYTDTQYF

j_call: TRBJ2-5
d_call: NA
v_call: TRBV5-1
clone_size: NA
cdr3_length: 14
cdr3_nt: TGCGCCAGCAGCCGGGTAGGGGGACAAGAGACCCAGTACTTC
cdr3_aa: CASSRVGGQETQYF

j_call: TRBJ2-7
d_call: TRBD2
v_call: TRBV5-1
clone_size: NA
cdr3_length: 16
cdr3_nt: TGCGCCAGCAGCGACCCGGGACTAGCGGGGGGGCGCGAGCAGTACTTC
cdr3_aa: CASSDPGLAGGREQYF

j_call: TRBJ2-7
d_call: TRBD2
v_call: TRBV9
clone_size: NA
cdr3_length: 18
cdr3_nt: TGTGCCAGCAGCCCCCGGGGGGGGGACGGTCTTACGTACTACGAGCAGTACTTC
cdr3_aa: CASSPRGGDGLTYYEQYF

j_call: TRBJ2-1
d_call: TRBD1
v_call: TRBV6-5
clone_size: NA
cdr3_length: 13
cdr3_nt: TGTGCCAGCAGTTTACGACAGGGGTTAGTGCAGTTCTTC
cdr3_aa: CASSLRQGLVQFF

j_call: TRBJ2-7
d_call: TRBD1
v_call: TRBV5-5
clone_size: once
cdr3_length: 15
cdr3_nt: TGTGCCAGCAGCAGTTTCGACAGGGTGCGAGTCGAGCAGTACTTC
cdr3_aa: CASSSFDRVRVEQYF

j_call: TRBJ2-5
d_call: NA
v_call: TRBV5-1
clone_size: few
cdr3_length: 15
cdr3_nt: TGCGCCAGCAGCTTGGAATCTAGCGTAGGGGAGACCCAGTACTTC
cdr3_aa: CASSLESSVGETQYF

j_call: TRBJ1-1
d_call: NA
v_call: TRBV18
clone_size: NA
cdr3_length: 13
cdr3_nt: TGTGCCACCCTAGGGGGATTGAACACTGAAGCTTTCTTT
cdr3_aa: CATLGGLNTEAFF

j_call: TRBJ1-1
d_call: TRBD1
v_call: TRBV11-2
clone_size: NA
cdr3_length: 13
cdr3_nt: TGTGCCAGCAGCGCAACAGGGGGCTCTGAAGCTTTCTTT
cdr3_aa: CASSATGGSEAFF

j_call: TRBJ2-1
d_call: NA
v_call: TRBV7-2
clone_size: once
cdr3_length: 15
cdr3_nt: TGTGCCAGCAGCTTACGCCGGACTACCGACAATGAGCAGTTCTTC
cdr3_aa: CASSLRRTTDNEQFF

j_call: TRBJ2-5
d_call: NA
v_call: TRBV29-1
clone_size: NA
cdr3_length: 11
cdr3_nt: TGCAGCGTAGGCCCGGAAGAGACCCAGTACTTC
cdr3_aa: CSVGPEETQYF

j_call: TRBJ1-2
d_call: TRBD1
v_call: TRBV18
clone_size: NA
cdr3_length: 18
cdr3_nt: TGTGCCAGCTCACCGTCCGACAGGGTGGAACCCGGTCACTATGGCTACACCTTC
cdr3_aa: CASSPSDRVEPGHYGYTF

j_call: TRBJ1-2
d_call: NA
v_call: TRBV6-6
clone_size: NA
cdr3_length: 14
cdr3_nt: TGTGCCAGCAGTCCAACGACAGTTAACTATGGCTACACCTTC
cdr3_aa: CASSPTTVNYGYTF

j_call: TRBJ1-2
d_call: NA
v_call: TRBV19
clone_size: once
cdr3_length: 16
cdr3_nt: TGTGCCAGTAGTACTGAAAGACAGGTATTGTCATATGGCTACACCTTC
cdr3_aa: CASSTERQVLSYGYTF

j_call: TRBJ1-6
d_call: NA
v_call: TRBV5-5
clone_size: NA
cdr3_length: 13
cdr3_nt: TGTGCCAGCAGGTTCGACGGGGCCTCACCCCTCCACTTT
cdr3_aa: CASRFDGASPLHF

j_call: TRBJ1-6
d_call: NA
v_call: TRBV30
clone_size: NA
cdr3_length: 13
cdr3_nt: TGTGCCTGGAGTGACGACCGAGCTAGGGCCCTCCACTTT
cdr3_aa: CAWSDDRARALHF

j_call: TRBJ2-1
d_call: NA
v_call: TRBV7-6
clone_size: NA
cdr3_length: 17
cdr3_nt: TGTGCCAGCAGCCGCCTATACGGGGTCCGCTCCTACAATGAGCAGTTCTTC
cdr3_aa: CASSRLYGVRSYNEQFF

j_call: TRBJ2-3
d_call: TRBD2
v_call: TRBV4-1
clone_size: NA
cdr3_length: 17
cdr3_nt: TGCGCCAGCAGCCAAGATGCAAGCGGGGGGCGGAGAGATACGCAGTATTTT
cdr3_aa: CASSQDASGGRRDTQYF

j_call: TRBJ1-4
d_call: NA
v_call: TRBV6-1
clone_size: once
cdr3_length: 13
cdr3_nt: TGTGCCAGCACAGGGCGCTCTAATGAAAAACTGTTTTTT
cdr3_aa: CASTGRSNEKLFF

j_call: TRBJ1-2
d_call: TRBD1
v_call: TRBV19
clone_size: NA
cdr3_length: 13
cdr3_nt: TGTGCCAGTAGTCTACAGGGGTTCACGTCCTACACCTTC
cdr3_aa: CASSLQGFTSYTF

j_call: TRBJ1-2
d_call: NA
v_call: TRBV18
clone_size: NA
cdr3_length: 16
cdr3_nt: TGTGCCAGCTCACCACGAACCGCAGGGAAAAGTTATGGCTACACCTTC
cdr3_aa: CASSPRTAGKSYGYTF

j_call: TRBJ1-2
d_call: TRBD1
v_call: TRBV25-1
clone_size: NA
cdr3_length: 14
cdr3_nt: TGTGCCAGCAATTCAGGGGGGCGCACCTATGGCTACACCTTC
cdr3_aa: CASNSGGRTYGYTF

j_call: TRBJ2-3
d_call: NA
v_call: TRBV4-1
clone_size: NA
cdr3_length: 11
cdr3_nt: TGCGCCAGCAGCCAAGATTGGGCGCAGTATTTT
cdr3_aa: CASSQDWAQYF

j_call: TRBJ2-1
d_call: TRBD2
v_call: TRBV7-3
clone_size: NA
cdr3_length: 15
cdr3_nt: TGTGCCAGCAGCTTATGGTCTAGCGGGGTGGATGAGCAGTTCTTC
cdr3_aa: CASSLWSSGVDEQFF

j_call: TRBJ1-4
d_call: NA
v_call: TRBV7-9
clone_size: NA
cdr3_length: 15
cdr3_nt: TGTGCCAGCAGCTTAGAAGGGGGGCGCGTTGAAAAACTGTTTTTT
cdr3_aa: CASSLEGGRVEKLFF

j_call: TRBJ1-1
d_call: TRBD1
v_call: TRBV5-1
clone_size: NA
cdr3_length: 14
cdr3_nt: TGCGCCAGCAGCTTCCAGGGGGCCGGAACTGAAGCTTTCTTT
cdr3_aa: CASSFQGAGTEAFF

j_call: TRBJ2-7
d_call: TRBD2
v_call: TRBV7-2
clone_size: NA
cdr3_length: 15
cdr3_nt: TGTGCCAGCAGCCGAACTAGCGGACTCTCCTACGAGCAGTACTTC
cdr3_aa: CASSRTSGLSYEQYF

j_call: TRBJ2-5
d_call: TRBD2
v_call: TRBV18
clone_size: NA
cdr3_length: 15
cdr3_nt: TGTGCCAGCTCACCCCTTCGACTAGCCCAAGAGACCCAGTACTTC
cdr3_aa: CASSPLRLAQETQYF

j_call: TRBJ1-4
d_call: NA
v_call: TRBV7-6
clone_size: NA
cdr3_length: 16
cdr3_nt: TGTGCCAGCAGCCCCTCCGTGGACTCTTCGAATGAAAAACTGTTTTTT
cdr3_aa: CASSPSVDSSNEKLFF

j_call: TRBJ2-1
d_call: NA
v_call: TRBV7-8
clone_size: NA
cdr3_length: 20
cdr3_nt: TGTGCCAGCAGCTCCCCGAGGCGGGGGCCTATTAGGTCGGCCTACAATGAGCAGTTCTTC
cdr3_aa: CASSSPRRGPIRSAYNEQFF

j_call: TRBJ1-6
d_call: TRBD1
v_call: TRBV19
clone_size: NA
cdr3_length: 14
cdr3_nt: TGTGCCAGTAGTTTACGGGACAGTAATTCACCCCTCCACTTT
cdr3_aa: CASSLRDSNSPLHF

j_call: TRBJ2-3
d_call: TRBD2
v_call: TRBV27
clone_size: few
cdr3_length: 15
cdr3_nt: TGTGCCAGCAGTTACCGGGGGGGGCCTACAGATACGCAGTATTTT
cdr3_aa: CASSYRGGPTDTQYF

j_call: TRBJ1-2
d_call: NA
v_call: TRBV20-1
clone_size: few
cdr3_length: 11
cdr3_nt: TGCAGTGCCGGATCAGGGGCCGGCTACACCTTC
cdr3_aa: CSAGSGAGYTF

j_call: TRBJ2-2
d_call: NA
v_call: TRBV4-3
clone_size: NA
cdr3_length: 17
cdr3_nt: TGCGCCAGCAGCCAAGATAATGCGCGGCGGCTGGGCGGGGAGCTGTTTTTT
cdr3_aa: CASSQDNARRLGGELFF

j_call: TRBJ2-7
d_call: TRBD1
v_call: TRBV15
clone_size: NA
cdr3_length: 14
cdr3_nt: TGTGCCACCAGTAATCCGGGGACAGGGTACGAGCAGTACTTC
cdr3_aa: CATSNPGTGYEQYF

j_call: TRBJ2-7
d_call: NA
v_call: TRBV10-3
clone_size: NA
cdr3_length: 13
cdr3_nt: TGTGCCATCGGCGACTCCCAGGGCATCGAGCAGTACTTC
cdr3_aa: CAIGDSQGIEQYF